This T cell receptor beta chain was sequenced for a study of shared clonotypes between healthy human individuals. The germline V gene has CDR1 MDHEN and CDR2 SYDVKM. Between the trimmed V and J ends, which lost 6 bases and 5 bases, there was a span of 13 bases. This CDR3 comprises 13 residues. Concerning this clone itself: Its target is unknown.

Splitting of each subset's genomic DNA was done evenly across several immunoSEQ plates. Libraries were prepared by immunoSEQ multiplex PCR; TCRdb keeps only in-frame clonotypes and omits some of them. The sample lists 500,000 to 700,000 clones; 95% were seen once. Naive CD8 isolation took CD45RO-negative cells positively selected for CCR7 and excluded terminally differentiated effector memory CD45RA+ cells. Study findings and constraints: It was observed that approximately 5% of naive CD4 clonotypes were shared across a handful of donors.

Sequenced sample: naive CD8+ T cells sorted from blood. This chain uses TRBV28 with TRBJ2-5, with D perhaps TRBD2 (5 bases). The TCR sequence derives from a woman in her twenties or thirties in good health. CDR3 sequence: CASSPNQRETQYF. The DNA for the CDR3 is TGTGCCAGCAGCCCTAACCAGCGGGAGACCCAGTACTTC.